Sequencing of this T cell receptor (beta chain) was carried out in a study of blood T cells in healthy people across ages. General study findings and limits: Correlation between TCR beta diversity and naive T cell percentage was strong.

Of note for this clonotype: The antigen is not known.

CDR3 size: 14 residues. V shed 0 bases and J 8 bases; nucleotides not matched to a gene: 1. The V gene's germline CDR1 is SGDLS and CDR2 YYNGEE. A second PCR of roughly 6 to 12 cycles used a sample-barcoded 5' primer and a J-beta primer mix. TCRdb processed the 5' RACE reads anew with MiXCR; each CDR3 protein has one entry. The sample includes over 600,000 distinct CDR3 sequences, just over 55% of them seen just once. The specimen sequenced was blood. V is TRBV9 and J is TRBJ2-1, with 11 positions matching TRBD1. The receptor comes from a man aged 35 to 55 in good health. CDR3 in amino acids: CASSVEGQGDEQFF. CDR3 DNA: TGTGCCAGCAGCGTAGAGGGACAGGGGGATGAGCAGTTCTTC.